This T cell receptor (beta chain) was identified in a study of cytomegalovirus exposure and HLA in healthy donors. Overall study results and limits: The majority of CMV-associated TCR beta chains were reported as apparently HLA-restricted in a later analysis. In vitro checks showed that a few CMV-associated chains really do target CMV antigens. According to a later analysis, donors in an Asian-associated ancestry cluster reportedly had fewer N-insertions than the roughly 660-donor mean.

Amplification used 60 Vbeta primers and 13 Jbeta primers. Repertoires were generated with immunoSEQ multiplex PCR, while TCRdb's copy carries only in-frame clones and drops some. The repertoire holds some 220,000 clones, with roughly 89% as singletons. CDR3 length: 15 amino acids. Trimming took 4 bases from V and 7 from J, leaving 19 bases between them. Germline V gives CDR1 SSHAT, CDR2 FNYEAQ (reference sequence). Of note for this clone: The antigen is undetermined.

Sequencing input: PBMCs. This clonotype was obtained from a woman younger than 30 in good health and CMV-seronegative. The chain links TRBV7-7 to TRBJ2-5; D may be TRBD2 (5 bases). The CDR3 nucleotides read TGTGCCAGCAGCTCGTCCGTTACAGAAAGCGGGACCCAGTACTTC. Protein: CASSSSVTESGTQYF.